The table lists the clone carrying this T cell receptor beta chain with a few counts. Its antigen is currently unknown. Looked up from germline, CDR1 is MNHNS and CDR2 is SASEGT. The V and J ends lost 4 bases and 6 bases, in that order; junction bases with no gene match: 2. CDR3 length: 15 amino acids. The data belong to a study of identical twins. Study outcomes and limitations: Cross-sectional statistics, not tracking of the same donors, supported the conclusions.

Using its own MiXCR run on the 5' RACE reads, TCRdb lists one record per CDR3 protein. The sample holds 200,000 to 250,000 distinct CDR3 sequences, approximately 5.9% seen once. These sequences were also reported in another study, on T cells expressing NK-cell markers. As that study records: Within several experiments, an anti-gamma-delta TCR antibody kept the sorting limited to alpha-beta TCR T cells. Among CD8+ T cells from over 5 donors, dominant NKG2C+ clonotypes accounted for roughly 1.0-7.0%. One observes that, in a handful of donors, these clonotypes were also the leading ones within the CD3+CD56-NKG2C+ fraction.

This TCR was sampled from a woman aged 18-29 years in good health. The specimen sequenced was CD8+ T cells sorted from blood. The chain carries TRBV6-1 and TRBJ2-1; 14 bases align to TRBD2. The CDR3 DNA follows: TGTGCCAGCAGTGCCGGACTAGCGGGAGGCAATGAGCAGTTCTTC. Amino acid sequence: CASSAGLAGGNEQFF.